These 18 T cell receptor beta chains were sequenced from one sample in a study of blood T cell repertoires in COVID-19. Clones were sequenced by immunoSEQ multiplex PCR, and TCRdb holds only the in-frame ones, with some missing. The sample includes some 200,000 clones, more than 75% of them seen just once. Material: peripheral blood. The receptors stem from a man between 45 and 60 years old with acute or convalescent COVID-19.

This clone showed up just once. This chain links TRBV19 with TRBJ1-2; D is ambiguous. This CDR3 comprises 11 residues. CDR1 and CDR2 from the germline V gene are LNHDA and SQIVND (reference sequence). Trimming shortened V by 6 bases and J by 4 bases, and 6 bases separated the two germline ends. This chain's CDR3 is CASRAGYGYTF. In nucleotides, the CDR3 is TGTGCCAGTAGAGCGGGCTATGGCTACACCTTC.

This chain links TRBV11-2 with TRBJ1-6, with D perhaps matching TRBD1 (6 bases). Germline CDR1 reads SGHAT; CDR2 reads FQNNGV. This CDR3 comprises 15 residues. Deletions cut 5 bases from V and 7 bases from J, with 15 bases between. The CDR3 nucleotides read TGTGCCAGCAGCCGCAACAGGGAATCCAATTCACCCCTCCACTTT. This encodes CASSRNRESNSPLHF. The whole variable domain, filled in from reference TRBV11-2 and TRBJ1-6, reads EAGVAQSPRYKIIEKRQSVAFWCNPISGHATLYWYQQILGQGPKLLIQFQNNGVVDDSQLPKDRFSAERLKGVDSTLKIQPAKLEDSAVYLCASSRNRESNSPLHFGNGTRLTVT.

Here the CDR3 reads CASSLVGQGDLVHF. The DNA of the CDR3 is TGCGCCAGCAGCTTGGTAGGACAAGGGGATCTTGTCCACTTT. This rearrangement joins TRBV5-1 to TRBJ1-6, with D perhaps matching TRBD1 (5 bases). Germline CDR1 SGHRS, CDR2 YFSETQ. CDR3 length: 14 amino acids. Trimming shortened V by 0 bases and J by 17 bases, and 18 bases separated the two germline ends.

The CDR3 DNA is TGTGCCAGCTCAAGTAACGGACAGTCGAACACTGAAGCTTTCTTT. Translating it yields CASSSNGQSNTEAFF. The chain has TRBV18 and TRBJ1-1; D possibly corresponds to TRBD1 (6 bases). V was shortened by 5 bases and J by 1 base, with 14 bases between the two germline ends. Germline lookup yields CDR1 KGHSH and CDR2 LQKENI. CDR3 length: 15 residues.

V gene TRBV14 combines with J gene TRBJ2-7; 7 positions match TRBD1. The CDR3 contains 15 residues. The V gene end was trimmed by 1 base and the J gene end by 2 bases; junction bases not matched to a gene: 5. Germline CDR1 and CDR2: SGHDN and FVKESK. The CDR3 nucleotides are TGTGCCAGCAGCCAAGCGAGACAGGGCCCCTACGAGCAGTACTTC. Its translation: CASSQARQGPYEQYF.

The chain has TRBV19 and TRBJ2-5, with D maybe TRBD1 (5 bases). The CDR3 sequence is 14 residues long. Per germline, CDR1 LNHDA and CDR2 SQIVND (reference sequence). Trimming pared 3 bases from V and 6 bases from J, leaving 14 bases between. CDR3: CASSISARVQTQYF. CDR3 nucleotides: TGTGCCAGTAGTATCAGCGCCAGGGTCCAGACCCAGTACTTC.

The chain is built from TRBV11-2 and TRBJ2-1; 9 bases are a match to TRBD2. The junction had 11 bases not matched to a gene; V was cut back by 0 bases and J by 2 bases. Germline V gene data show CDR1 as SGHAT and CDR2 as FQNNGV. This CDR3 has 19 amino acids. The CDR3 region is CASSLDGSYVAGAYNEQFF. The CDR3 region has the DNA TGTGCCAGCAGCTTAGATGGGAGTTACGTAGCGGGGGCCTACAATGAGCAGTTCTTC.

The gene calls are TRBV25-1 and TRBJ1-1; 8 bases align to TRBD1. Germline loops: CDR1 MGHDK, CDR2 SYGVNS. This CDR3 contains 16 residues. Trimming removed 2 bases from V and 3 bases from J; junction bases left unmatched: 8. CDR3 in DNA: TGTGCCAGCAGTGAAGGTAGGGACAGGCGAGACACTGAAGCTTTCTTT. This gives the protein CASSEGRDRRDTEAFF.

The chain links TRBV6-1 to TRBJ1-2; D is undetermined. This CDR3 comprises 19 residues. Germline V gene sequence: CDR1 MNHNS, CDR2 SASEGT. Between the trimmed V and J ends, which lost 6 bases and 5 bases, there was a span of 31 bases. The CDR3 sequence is CASSEKMGSIRGRWYGYTF. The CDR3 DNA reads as TGTGCCAGCAGCGAAAAAATGGGGTCCATACGGGGTAGGTGGTATGGCTACACCTTC.

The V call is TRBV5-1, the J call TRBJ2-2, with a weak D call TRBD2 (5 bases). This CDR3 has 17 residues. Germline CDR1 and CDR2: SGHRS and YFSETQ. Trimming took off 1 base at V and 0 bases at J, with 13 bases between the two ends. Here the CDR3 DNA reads TGCGCCAGCAGCTTGTTGGACTCCTACGCGAACACCGGGGAGCTGTTTTTT. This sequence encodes CASSLLDSYANTGELFF.

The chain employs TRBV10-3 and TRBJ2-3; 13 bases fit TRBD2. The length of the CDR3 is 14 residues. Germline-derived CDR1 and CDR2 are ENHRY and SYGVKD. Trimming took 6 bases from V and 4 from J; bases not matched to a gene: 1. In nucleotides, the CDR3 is TGTGCCATCAGACTAGCGGGGGGGCCAGATACGCAGTATTTT. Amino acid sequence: CAIRLAGGPDTQYF.

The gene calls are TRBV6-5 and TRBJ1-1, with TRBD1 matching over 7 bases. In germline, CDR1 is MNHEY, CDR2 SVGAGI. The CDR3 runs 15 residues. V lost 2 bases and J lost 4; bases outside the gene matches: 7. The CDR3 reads CASSYVQGIGTEAFF. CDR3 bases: TGTGCCAGCAGTTACGTACAGGGGATTGGCACTGAAGCTTTCTTT.

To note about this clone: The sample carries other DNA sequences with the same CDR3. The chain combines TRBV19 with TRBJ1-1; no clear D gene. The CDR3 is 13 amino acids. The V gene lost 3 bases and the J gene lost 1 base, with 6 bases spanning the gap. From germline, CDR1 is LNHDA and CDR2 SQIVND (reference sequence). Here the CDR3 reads CASSIPGNTEAFF. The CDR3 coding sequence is TGTGCCAGTAGTATTCCGGGGAACACTGAAGCTTTCTTT.

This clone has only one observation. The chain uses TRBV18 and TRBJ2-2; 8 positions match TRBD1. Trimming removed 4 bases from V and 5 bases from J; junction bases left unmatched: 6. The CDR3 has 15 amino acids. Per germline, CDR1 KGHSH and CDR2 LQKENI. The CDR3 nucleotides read TGTGCCAGCTCACACCGGGACAGGCTTACCGGGGAGCTGTTTTTT. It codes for CASSHRDRLTGELFF.

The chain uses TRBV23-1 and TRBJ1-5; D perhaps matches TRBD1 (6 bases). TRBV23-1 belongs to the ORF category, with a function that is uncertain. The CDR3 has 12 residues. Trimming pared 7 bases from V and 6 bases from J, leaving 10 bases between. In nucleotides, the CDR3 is TGCGCCAGCAAGCTAGGGGGTCAGCCCCAGCATTTT. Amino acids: CASKLGGQPQHF.

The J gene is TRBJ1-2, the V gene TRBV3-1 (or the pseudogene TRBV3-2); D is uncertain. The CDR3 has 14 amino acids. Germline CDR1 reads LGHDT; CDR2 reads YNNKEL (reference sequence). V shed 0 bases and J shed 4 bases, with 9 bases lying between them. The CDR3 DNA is TGTGCCAGCAGCCAAGAGCTCAGTTCCTATGGCTACACCTTC. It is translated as CASSQELSSYGYTF.

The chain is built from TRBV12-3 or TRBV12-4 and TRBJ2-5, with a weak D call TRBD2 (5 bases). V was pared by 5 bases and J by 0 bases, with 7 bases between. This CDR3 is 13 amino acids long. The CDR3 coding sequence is TGTGCCAGCAGTACTAGAAACCAAGAGACCCAGTACTTC. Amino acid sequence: CASSTRNQETQYF.

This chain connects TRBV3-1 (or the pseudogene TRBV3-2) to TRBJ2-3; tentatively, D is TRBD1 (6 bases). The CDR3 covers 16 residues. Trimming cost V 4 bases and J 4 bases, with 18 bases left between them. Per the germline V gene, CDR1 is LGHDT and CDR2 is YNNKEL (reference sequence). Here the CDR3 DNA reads TGTGCCAGCAGCCTTTCCAGGGGAGCGTCTGCAGATACGCAGTATTTT. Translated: CASSLSRGASADTQYF.